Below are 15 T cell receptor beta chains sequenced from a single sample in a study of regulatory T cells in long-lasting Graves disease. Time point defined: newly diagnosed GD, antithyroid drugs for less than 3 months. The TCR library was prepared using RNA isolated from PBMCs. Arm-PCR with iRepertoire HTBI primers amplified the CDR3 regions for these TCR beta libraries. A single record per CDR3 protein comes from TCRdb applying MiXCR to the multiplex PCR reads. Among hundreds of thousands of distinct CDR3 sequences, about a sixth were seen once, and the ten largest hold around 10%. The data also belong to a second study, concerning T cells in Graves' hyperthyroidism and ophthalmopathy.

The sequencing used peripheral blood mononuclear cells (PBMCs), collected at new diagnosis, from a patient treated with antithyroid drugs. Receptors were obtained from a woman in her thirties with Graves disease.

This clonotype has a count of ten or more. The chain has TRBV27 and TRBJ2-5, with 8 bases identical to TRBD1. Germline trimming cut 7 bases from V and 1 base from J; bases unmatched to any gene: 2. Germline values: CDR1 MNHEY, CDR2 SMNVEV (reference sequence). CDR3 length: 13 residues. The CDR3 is CASIGQGQETQYF. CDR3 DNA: TGTGCCAGCATCGGACAGGGCCAAGAGACCCAGTACTTC.

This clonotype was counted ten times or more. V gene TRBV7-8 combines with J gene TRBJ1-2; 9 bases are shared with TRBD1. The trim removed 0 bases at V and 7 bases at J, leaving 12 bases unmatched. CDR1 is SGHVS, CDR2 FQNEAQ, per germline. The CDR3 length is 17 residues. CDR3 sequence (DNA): TGTGCCAGCAGCTTAGCGCTTCCCTCGACAGGGGGTGGTGGCTACACCTTC. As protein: CASSLALPSTGGGGYTF.

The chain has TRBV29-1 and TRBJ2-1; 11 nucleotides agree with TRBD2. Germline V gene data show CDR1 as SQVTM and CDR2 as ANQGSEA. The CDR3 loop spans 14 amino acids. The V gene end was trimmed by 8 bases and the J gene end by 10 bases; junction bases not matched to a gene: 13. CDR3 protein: CSSRGRLAGREQFF. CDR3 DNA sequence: TGCAGCTCCCGTGGTCGACTAGCGGGAAGAGAGCAGTTCTTC.

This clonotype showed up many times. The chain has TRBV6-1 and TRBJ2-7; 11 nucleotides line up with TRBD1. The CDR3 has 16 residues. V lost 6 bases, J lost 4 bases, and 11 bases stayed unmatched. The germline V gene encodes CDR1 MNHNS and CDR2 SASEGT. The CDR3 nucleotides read TGTGCCAGCAGCTCCCTCCCGGGACAGGGGGTATACGAGCAGTACTTC. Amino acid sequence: CASSSLPGQGVYEQYF.

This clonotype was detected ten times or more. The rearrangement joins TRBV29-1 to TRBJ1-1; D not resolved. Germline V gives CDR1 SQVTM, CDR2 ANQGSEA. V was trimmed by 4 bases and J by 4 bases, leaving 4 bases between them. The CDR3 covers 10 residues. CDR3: CSVASTEAFF. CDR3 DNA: TGCAGCGTTGCTTCCACTGAAGCTTTCTTT. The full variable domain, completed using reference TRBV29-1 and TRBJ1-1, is SAVISQKPSRDICQRGTSLTIQCQVDSQVTMMFWYRQQPGQSLTLIATANQGSEATYESGFVIDKFPISRPNLTFSTLTVSNMSPEDSSIYLCSVASTEAFFGQGTRLTVV.

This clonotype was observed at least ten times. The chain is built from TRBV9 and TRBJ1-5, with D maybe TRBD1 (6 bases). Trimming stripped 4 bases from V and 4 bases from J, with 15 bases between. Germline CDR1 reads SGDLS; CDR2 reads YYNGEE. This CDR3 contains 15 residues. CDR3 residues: CASSPSGAFNQPQHF. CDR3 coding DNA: TGTGCCAGCAGCCCTTCAGGGGCTTTTAATCAGCCCCAGCATTTT.

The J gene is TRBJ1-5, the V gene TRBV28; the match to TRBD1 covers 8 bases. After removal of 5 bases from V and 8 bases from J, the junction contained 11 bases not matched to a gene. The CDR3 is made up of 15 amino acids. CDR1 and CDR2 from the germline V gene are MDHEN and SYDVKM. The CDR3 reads CASSLEPGGGEPQHF. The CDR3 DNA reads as TGTGCCAGCAGTCTAGAGCCAGGGGGCGGCGAGCCCCAGCATTTT.

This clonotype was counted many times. The chain's CDR3 is CASSLSPRESYEQYF. CDR3 DNA: TGCGCCAGCAGCTTGTCACCCAGGGAGTCCTACGAGCAGTACTTC. The chain links TRBV5-1 to TRBJ2-7; either TRBD1 or TRBD2 may supply D (5 bases each). The CDR3 is 15 residues long. Germline assignment: CDR1 SGHRS and CDR2 YFSETQ. The ends were cut back, 1 base at V and 1 base at J, with 12 bases in the middle. The full variable domain, with the rest looked up from reference TRBV5-1 and TRBJ2-7, is KAGVTQTPRYLIKTRGQQVTLSCSPISGHRSVSWYQQTPGQGLQFLFEYFSETQRNKGNFPGRFSGRQFSNSRSEMNVSTLELGDSALYLCASSLSPRESYEQYFGPGTRLTVT.

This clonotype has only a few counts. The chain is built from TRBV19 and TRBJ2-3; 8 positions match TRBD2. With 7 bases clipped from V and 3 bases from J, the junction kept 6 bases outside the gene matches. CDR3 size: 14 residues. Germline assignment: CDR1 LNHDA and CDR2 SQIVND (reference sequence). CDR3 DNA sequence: TGTGCCAGTACCGGGAGGGGGTCGACAGATACGCAGTATTTT. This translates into CASTGRGSTDTQYF.

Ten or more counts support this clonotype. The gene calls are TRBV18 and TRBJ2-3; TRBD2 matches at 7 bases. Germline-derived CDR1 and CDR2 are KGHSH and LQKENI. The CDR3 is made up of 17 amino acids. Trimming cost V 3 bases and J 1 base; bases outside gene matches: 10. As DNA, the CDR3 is TGTGCCAGCTCACCCAACTCGCGCGGGAGTGGCACAGATACGCAGTATTTT. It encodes CASSPNSRGSGTDTQYF.

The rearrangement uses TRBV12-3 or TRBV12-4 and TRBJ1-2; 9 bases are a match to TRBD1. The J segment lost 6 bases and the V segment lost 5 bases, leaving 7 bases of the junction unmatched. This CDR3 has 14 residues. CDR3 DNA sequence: TGTGCCAGCAGTCCCCGGACAGGGGCCCATGGCTACACCTTC. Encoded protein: CASSPRTGAHGYTF.

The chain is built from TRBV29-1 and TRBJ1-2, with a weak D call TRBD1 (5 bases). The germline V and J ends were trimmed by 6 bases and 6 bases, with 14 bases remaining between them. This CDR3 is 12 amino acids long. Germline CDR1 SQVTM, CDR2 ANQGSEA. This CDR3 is CSVSDSAHGYTF. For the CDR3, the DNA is TGCAGCGTGAGTGACAGCGCACATGGCTACACCTTC.

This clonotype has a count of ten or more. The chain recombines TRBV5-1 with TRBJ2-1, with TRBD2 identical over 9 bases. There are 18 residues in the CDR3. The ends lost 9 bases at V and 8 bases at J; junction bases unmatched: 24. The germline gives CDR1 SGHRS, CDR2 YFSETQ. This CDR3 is CATKPGLARTMDRDEQFF. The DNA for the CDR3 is TGCGCCACCAAACCGGGACTAGCACGTACAATGGATCGGGATGAGCAGTTCTTC.

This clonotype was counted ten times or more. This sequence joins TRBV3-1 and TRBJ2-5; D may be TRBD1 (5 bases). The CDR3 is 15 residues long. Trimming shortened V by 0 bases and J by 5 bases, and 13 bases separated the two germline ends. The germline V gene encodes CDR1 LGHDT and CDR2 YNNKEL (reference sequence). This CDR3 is CASSQDRPGRETQYF. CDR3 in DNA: TGTGCCAGCAGCCAAGATCGGCCAGGGCGGGAGACCCAGTACTTC.

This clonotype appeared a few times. This chain's CDR3 is CASSHGTSGIPSSTDTQYF. The CDR3 DNA sequence: TGCGCCAGCAGCCACGGGACTAGCGGGATACCTTCTAGCACAGATACGCAGTATTTT. V gene TRBV4-1 combines with J gene TRBJ2-3, with 13 bases fitting TRBD2. The CDR3 length is 19 residues. After removal of 3 bases from V and 0 bases from J, the junction contained 9 bases not matched to a gene. Germline CDR1 is MGHRA and CDR2 is YSYEKL.